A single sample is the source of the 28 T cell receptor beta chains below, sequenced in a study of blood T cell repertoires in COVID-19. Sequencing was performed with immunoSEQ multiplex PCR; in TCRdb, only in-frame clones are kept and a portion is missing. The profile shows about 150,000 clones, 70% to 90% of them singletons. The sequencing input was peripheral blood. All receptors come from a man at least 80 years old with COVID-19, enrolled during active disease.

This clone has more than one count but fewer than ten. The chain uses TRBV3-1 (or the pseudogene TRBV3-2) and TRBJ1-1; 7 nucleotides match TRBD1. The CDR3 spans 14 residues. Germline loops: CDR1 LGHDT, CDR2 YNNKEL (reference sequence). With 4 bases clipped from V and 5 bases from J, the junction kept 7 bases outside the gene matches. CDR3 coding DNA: TGTGCCAGCAGCCTCACAGGGGCGGGGACTGAAGCTTTCTTT. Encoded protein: CASSLTGAGTEAFF.

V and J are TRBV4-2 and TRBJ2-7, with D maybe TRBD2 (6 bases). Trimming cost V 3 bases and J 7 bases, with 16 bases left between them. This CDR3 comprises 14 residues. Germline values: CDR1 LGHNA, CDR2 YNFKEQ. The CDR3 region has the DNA TGTGCCAGCAGCCATCGCACCGGGGAGGAGGAGCAGTACTTC. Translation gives CASSHRTGEEEQYF.

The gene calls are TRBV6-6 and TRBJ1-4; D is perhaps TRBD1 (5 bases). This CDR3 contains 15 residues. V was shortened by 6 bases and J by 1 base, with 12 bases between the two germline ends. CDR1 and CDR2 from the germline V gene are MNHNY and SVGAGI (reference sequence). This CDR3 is CASSSGYGTNEKLFF. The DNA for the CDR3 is TGTGCCAGCAGCTCAGGGTATGGAACTAATGAAAAACTGTTTTTT.

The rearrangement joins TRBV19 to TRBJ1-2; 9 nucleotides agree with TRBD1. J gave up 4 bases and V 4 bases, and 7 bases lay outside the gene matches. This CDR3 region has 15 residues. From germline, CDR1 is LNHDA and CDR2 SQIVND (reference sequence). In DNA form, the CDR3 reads TGTGCCAGTAGTACAAACAGGGGGCGCGGCTATGGCTACACCTTC. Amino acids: CASSTNRGRGYGYTF. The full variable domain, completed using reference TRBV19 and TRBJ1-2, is DGGITQSPKYLFRKEGQNVTLSCEQNLNHDAMYWYRQDPGQGLRLIYYSQIVNDFQKGDIAEGYSVSREKKESFPLTVTSAQKNPTAFYLCASSTNRGRGYGYTFGSGTRLTVV.

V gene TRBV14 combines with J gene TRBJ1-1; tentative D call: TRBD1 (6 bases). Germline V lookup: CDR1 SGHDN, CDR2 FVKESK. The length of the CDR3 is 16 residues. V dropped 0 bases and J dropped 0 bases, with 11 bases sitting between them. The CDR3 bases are TGTGCCAGCAGCCAAGAAATCGGGACATTGAACACTGAAGCTTTCTTT. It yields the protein CASSQEIGTLNTEAFF.

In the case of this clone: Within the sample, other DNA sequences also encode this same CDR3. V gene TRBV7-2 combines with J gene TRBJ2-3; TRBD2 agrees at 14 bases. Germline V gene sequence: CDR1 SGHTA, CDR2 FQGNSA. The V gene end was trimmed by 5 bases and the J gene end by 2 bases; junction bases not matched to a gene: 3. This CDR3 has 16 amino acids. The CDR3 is CASSPGLAGATDTQYF. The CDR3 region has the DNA TGTGCCAGCAGCCCGGGACTAGCGGGGGCCACAGATACGCAGTATTTT.

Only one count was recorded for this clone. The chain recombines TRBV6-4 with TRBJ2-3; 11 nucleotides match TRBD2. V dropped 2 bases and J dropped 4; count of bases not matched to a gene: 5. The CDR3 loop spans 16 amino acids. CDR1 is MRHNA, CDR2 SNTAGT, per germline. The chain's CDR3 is CASSDLSGGAADTQYF. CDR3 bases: TGTGCCAGCAGTGACCTTAGCGGGGGGGCTGCAGATACGCAGTATTTT.

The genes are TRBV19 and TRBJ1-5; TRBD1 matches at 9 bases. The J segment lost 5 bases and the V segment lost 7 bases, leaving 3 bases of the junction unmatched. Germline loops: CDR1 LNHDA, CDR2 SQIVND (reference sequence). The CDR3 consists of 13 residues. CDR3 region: CASNRGPDQPQHF. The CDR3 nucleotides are TGTGCCAGTAACAGGGGGCCCGATCAGCCCCAGCATTTT.

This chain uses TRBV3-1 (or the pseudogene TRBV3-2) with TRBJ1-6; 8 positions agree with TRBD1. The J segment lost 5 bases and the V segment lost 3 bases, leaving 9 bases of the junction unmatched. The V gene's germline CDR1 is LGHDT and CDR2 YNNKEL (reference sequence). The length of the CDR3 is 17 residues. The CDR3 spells CASSQSPGQGDNSPLHF. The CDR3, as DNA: TGTGCCAGCAGCCAGAGCCCTGGACAGGGAGATAATTCACCCCTCCACTTT.

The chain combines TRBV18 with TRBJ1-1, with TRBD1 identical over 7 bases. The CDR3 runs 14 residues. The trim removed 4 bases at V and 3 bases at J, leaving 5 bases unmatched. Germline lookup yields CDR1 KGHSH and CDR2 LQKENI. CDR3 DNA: TGTGCCAGCTCACTCAATGACAGGGACACTGAAGCTTTCTTT. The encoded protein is CASSLNDRDTEAFF. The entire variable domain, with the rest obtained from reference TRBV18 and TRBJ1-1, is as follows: NAGVMQNPRHLVRRRGQEARLRCSPMKGHSHVYWYRQLPEEGLKFMVYLQKENIIDESGMPKERFSAEFPKEGPSILRIQQVVRGDSAAYFCASSLNDRDTEAFFGQGTRLTVV.

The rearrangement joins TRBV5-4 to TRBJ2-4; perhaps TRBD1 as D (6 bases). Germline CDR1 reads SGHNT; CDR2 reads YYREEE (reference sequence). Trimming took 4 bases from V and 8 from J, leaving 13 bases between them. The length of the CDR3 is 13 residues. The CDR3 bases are TGTGCCAGCAGCGACAACAGGGAAGACATTCAGTACTTC. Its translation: CASSDNREDIQYF.

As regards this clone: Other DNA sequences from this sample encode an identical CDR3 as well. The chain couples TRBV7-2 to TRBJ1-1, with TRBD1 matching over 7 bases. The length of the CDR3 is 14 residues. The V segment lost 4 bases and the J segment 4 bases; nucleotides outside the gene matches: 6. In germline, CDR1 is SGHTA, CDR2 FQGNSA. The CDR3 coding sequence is TGTGCCAGCAGCTCACTAGGACAGGTCACTGAAGCTTTCTTT. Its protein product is CASSSLGQVTEAFF.

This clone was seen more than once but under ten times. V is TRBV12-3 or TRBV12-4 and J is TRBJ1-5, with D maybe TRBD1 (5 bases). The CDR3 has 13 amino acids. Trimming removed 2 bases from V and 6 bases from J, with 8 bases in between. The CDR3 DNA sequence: TGTGCCAGCAGTTTACCCGGGGGTCAGCCCCAGCATTTT. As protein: CASSLPGGQPQHF.

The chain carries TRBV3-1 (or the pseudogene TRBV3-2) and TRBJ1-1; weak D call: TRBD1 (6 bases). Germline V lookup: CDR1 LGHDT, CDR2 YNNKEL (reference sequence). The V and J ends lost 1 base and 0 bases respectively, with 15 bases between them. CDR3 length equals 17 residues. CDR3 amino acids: CASSQGSQGKLNTEAFF. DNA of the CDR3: TGTGCCAGCAGCCAAGGATCCCAGGGGAAGCTGAACACTGAAGCTTTCTTT.

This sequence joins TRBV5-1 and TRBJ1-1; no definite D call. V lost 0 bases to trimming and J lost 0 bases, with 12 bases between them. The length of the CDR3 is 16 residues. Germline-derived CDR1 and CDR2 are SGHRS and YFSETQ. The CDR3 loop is CASSLAQGALNTEAFF. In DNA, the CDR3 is TGCGCCAGCAGCTTGGCCCAAGGAGCTTTGAACACTGAAGCTTTCTTT.

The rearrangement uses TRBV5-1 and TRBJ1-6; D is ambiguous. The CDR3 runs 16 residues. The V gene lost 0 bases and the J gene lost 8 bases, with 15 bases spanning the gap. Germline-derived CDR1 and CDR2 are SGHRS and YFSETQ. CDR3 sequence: CASSLGGVLSDSPLHF. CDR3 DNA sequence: TGCGCCAGCAGCTTGGGCGGGGTCCTTTCCGATTCACCCCTCCACTTT.

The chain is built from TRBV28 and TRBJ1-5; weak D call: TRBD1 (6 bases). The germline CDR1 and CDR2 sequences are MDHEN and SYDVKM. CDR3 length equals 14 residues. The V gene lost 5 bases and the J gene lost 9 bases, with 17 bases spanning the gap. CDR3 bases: TGTGCCAGCAGTCCCAGGGGACGGGCAGGGCCCCAGCATTTT. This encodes CASSPRGRAGPQHF. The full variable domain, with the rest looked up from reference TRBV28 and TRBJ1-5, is DVKVTQSSRYLVKRTGEKVFLECVQDMDHENMFWYRQDPGLGLRLIYFSYDVKMKEKGDIPEGYSVSREKKERFSLILESASTNQTSMYLCASSPRGRAGPQHFGDGTRLSIL.

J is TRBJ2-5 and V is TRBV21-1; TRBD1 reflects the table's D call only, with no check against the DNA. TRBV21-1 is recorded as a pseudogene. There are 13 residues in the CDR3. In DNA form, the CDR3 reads TGTGCCAGCAGCACGACAGGCCAAGAGACCCAGTACTTC. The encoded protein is CASSTTGQETQYF.

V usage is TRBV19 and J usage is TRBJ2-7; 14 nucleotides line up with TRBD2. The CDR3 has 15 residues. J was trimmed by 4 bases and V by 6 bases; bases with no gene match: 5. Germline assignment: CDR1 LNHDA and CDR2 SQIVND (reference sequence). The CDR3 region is CASSKGTSGSYEQYF. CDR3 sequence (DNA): TGTGCCAGTAGCAAGGGGACTAGCGGGAGTTACGAGCAGTACTTC.

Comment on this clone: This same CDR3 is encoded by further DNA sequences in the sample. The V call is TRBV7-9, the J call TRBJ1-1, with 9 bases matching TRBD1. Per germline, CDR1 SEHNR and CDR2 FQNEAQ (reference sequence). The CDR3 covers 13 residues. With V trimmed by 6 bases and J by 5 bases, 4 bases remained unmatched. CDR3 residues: CASSGQGRTEAFF. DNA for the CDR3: TGTGCCAGCAGTGGACAGGGGAGGACTGAAGCTTTCTTT.

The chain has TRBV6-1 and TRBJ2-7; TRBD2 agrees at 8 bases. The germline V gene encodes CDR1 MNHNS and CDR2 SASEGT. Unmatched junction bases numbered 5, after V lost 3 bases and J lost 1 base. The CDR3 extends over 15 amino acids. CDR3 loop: CASSDVGLVSYEQYF. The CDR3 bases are TGTGCCAGCAGTGATGTGGGACTAGTTTCCTACGAGCAGTACTTC.

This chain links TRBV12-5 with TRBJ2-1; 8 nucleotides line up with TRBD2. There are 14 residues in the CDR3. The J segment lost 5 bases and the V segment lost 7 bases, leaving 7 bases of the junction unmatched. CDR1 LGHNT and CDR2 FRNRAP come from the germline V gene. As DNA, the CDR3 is TGTGCTAGTGCCTCGGGGGGGCCAGACAATGAGCAGTTCTTC. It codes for CASASGGPDNEQFF.

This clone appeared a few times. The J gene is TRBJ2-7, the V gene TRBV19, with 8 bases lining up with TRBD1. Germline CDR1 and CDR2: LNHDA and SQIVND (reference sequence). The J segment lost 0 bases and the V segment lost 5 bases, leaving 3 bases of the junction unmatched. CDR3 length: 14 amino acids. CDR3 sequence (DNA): TGTGCCAGTAGTCAGGGGGCTAACTCCTACGAGCAGTACTTC. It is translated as CASSQGANSYEQYF.

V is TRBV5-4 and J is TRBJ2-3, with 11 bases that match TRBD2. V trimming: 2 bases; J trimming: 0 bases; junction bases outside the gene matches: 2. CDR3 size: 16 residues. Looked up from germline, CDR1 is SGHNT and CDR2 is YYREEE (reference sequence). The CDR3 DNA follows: TGTGCCAGCAGCTTTCGACTAGCGGGGAGCACAGATACGCAGTATTTT. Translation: CASSFRLAGSTDTQYF.

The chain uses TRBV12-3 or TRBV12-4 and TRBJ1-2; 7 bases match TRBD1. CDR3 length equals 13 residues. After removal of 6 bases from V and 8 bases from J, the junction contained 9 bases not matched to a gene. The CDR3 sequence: CASSQWDRRGYTF. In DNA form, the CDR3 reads TGTGCCAGCAGCCAATGGGACAGAAGAGGCTACACCTTC.

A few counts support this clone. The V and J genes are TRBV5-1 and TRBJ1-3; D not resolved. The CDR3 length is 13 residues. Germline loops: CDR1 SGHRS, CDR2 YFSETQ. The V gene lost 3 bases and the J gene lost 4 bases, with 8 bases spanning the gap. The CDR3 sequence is CASSSGEGNTIYF. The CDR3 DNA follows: TGCGCCAGCAGCTCCGGTGAAGGAAACACCATATATTTT.

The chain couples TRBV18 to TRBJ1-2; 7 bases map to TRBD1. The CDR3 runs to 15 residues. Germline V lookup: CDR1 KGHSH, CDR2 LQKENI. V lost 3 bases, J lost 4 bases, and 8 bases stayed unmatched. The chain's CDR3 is CASSPQTGIAYGYTF. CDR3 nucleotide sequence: TGTGCCAGCTCACCGCAGACAGGGATCGCCTATGGCTACACCTTC.

This chain's CDR3 is CASSLLAGLSYEQYF. The CDR3 DNA reads as TGTGCCAGCAGCTTATTGGCCGGACTGTCCTACGAGCAGTACTTC. The gene calls are TRBV7-9 and TRBJ2-7; maybe TRBD2 (5 bases). CDR1 SEHNR and CDR2 FQNEAQ come from the germline V gene (reference sequence). V lost 2 bases and J 1 base, leaving 12 bases between the germline ends. This CDR3 has 15 amino acids.